This TCR beta chain is from a study of STAT5B mutations in CD4+ large granular lymphocyte leukemia. V shed 6 bases and J 3 bases; nucleotides not matched to a gene: 4. Looked up from germline, CDR1 is SEHNR and CDR2 is FQNEAQ (reference sequence). CDR3 length: 15 amino acids. Sequencing was at survey level. TCRdb keeps only in-frame clones here, not all; method: immunoSEQ multiplex PCR. The table lists about 45,000 clones, around 85% of them singletons. Details on this clone: The antigen is unknown.

Broader study findings: TRBV06-family usage was enriched in top patient clones (8/27) versus controls (2/35).

This clonotype originated in a human donor in good health. The sequencing input was CD4+ T cells from blood buffy coats. This rearrangement joins TRBV7-9 to TRBJ2-3; 12 nucleotides match TRBD2. The chain's CDR3 is CASREGTSGTDTQYF. DNA of the CDR3: TGTGCCAGCAGGGAAGGGACTAGCGGGACAGATACGCAGTATTTT.